Described below is a single T cell receptor (beta chain) sequence and its context. What antigen it recognizes has not been identified. One base away there is no much larger clone; base qualities are not given. The sample belongs to a study of T cells after yellow fever vaccination (dated 2019 in TCRdb). Describing the broader study: The SMART-Seq v4 Ultra Low Input RNA kit was used to prepare libraries from fractions with low cell numbers. Blood samples were taken at several timepoints before and after primary and secondary immunization, and bulk PBMC replicates and cell subsets were isolated. Bulk TCR alpha and beta repertoires were sequenced longitudinally to track T-cell clones before and after primary and booster YFV17D yellow fever vaccination. Two healthy male donors, one aged 18 to 30 and one aged 30 to 40 years, made up the cohort. Overall study outcomes, separate from this receptor: After the booster, most of the clones that had expanded following primary vaccination were detected again (almost 98% of CD4 and more than 85% of CD8), which suggests that memory was broadly maintained. A small share of clonotypes was detected in both CD4 and CD8 compartments, with the overlap likely arising from convergent recombination. The secondary T-cell response was weaker than the primary response but faster, peaking on day 5 instead of day 15. The study included only two donors, which limits how far the findings can be generalized. Because abundant contaminating clonotypes from the bulk population could be contained in FACS-sorted repertoires, computational filtering was required.

Sample treatment or condition, as interpreted from the label and publication: live attenuated yellow fever vaccine strain. A standard Ficoll-Paque protocol was used to isolate PBMCs from peripheral blood. Dynabeads CD4 and CD8 positive selection kits were used to isolate the CD4 and CD8 T-cell fractions. RNA was extracted with TriZol from bulk PBMCs, CD4 and CD8 fractions, and dextramer-positive and dextramer-negative fractions. The listed sequencing device is Illumina NovaSeq 6000. TCR cDNA was made using 5'RACE template switching, a step that added a universal primer site and unique molecular identifiers. Priming for cDNA synthesis came from both the TCR alpha and TCR beta constant segments. Library amplification involved two PCR steps, and the second step added sample barcodes and sequencing adapters. Libraries were sequenced on Illumina HiSeq 2500 (2x100 bp) or NovaSeq (2x150 bp). The source study handled its data this way. MIGEC handled demultiplexing of reads and collapsing into UMI consensus sequences, while MiXCR performed V(D)J alignment. Using edgeR on replicate PBMC samples, clonotypes were called vaccine-responding if FDR was below 0.01 and the log2 fold change was above 5 up to day 15. Bulk clonotypes were assigned CD4 or CD8 identity according to which sequenced CD4 or CD8 repertoire held them at higher abundance. Clones were called with MiXCR by TCRdb after fastp trimmed the public reads at Q25, and only in-frame beta chains were retained. Each CDR3 protein gets just one entry, which takes the most common genes and DNA from the rows behind it. Clone size and V and J calls follow TCRdb, not the original study. The sample contains some 150,000 distinct CDR3 sequences, roughly 11% of them found a single time. Roughly a third of the sample belongs to the ten largest clones.

Based on the germline V gene (reference sequence), the CDR1 and CDR2 sequences are LGHDT and YNNKEL. Trimming takes 1 base off V and 8 bases off J; junction bases not matched to a gene: 2. From its cysteine to its phenylalanine, the CDR3 spans 15 amino acids. Only the CDR3 portion is preserved as DNA: 45 bases, with reading frame beginning at the first base. This sequence originates from a man aged 18 to 30 who received the YFV17D yellow fever vaccine. This specimen was CD8+ T cells sorted from PBMCs, taken 15 days after the yellow fever booster vaccination. Here the chain combines TRBV3-1 and TRBJ2-1, with 13 middle bases fitting TRBD2. The CDR3 here reads CASSQGLAGGDEQFF. The nucleotide sequence reads as follows: TGTGCCAGCAGCCAAGGACTAGCGGGGGGAGATGAGCAGTTCTTC.